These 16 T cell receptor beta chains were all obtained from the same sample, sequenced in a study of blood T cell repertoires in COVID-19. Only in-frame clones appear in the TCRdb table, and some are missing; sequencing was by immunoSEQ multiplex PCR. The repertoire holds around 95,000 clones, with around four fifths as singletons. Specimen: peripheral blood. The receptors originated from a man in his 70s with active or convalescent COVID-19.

The CDR3 coding sequence is TGTGCCAGTACTAAAACGGGAGTAGCGGGAGGTATTTACAATGAGCAGTTCTTC. It translates to CASTKTGVAGGIYNEQFF. V and J are TRBV19 and TRBJ2-1; 10 bases match TRBD2. Germline CDR1 is LNHDA and CDR2 is SQIVND (reference sequence). With V trimmed by 7 bases and J by 4 bases, 16 bases remained unmatched. The CDR3 sequence is 18 residues long.

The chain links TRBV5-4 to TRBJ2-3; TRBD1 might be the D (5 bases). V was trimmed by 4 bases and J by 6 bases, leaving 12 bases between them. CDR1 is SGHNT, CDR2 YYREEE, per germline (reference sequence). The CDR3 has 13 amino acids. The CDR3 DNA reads TGTGCCAGCAGCCCCCAGGGTTACGATACGCAGTATTTT. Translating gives CASSPQGYDTQYF.

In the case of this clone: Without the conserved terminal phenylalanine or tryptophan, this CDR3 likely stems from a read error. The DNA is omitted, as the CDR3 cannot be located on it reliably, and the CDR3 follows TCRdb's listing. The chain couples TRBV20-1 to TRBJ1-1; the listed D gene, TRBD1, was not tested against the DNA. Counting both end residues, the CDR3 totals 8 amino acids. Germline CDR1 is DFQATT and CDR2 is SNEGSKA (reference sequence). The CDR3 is CSASGQVN.

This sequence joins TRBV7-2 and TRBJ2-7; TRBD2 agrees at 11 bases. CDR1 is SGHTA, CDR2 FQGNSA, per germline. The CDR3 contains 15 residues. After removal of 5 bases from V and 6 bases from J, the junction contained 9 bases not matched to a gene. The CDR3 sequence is CASSPDSGRAFEQYF. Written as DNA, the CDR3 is TGTGCCAGCAGCCCAGATAGCGGGAGGGCCTTCGAGCAGTACTTC.

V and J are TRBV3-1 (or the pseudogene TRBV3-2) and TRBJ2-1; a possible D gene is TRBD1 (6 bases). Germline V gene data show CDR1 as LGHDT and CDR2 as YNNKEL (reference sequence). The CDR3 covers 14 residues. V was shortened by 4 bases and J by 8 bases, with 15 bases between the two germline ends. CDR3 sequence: CASSPMQGSHEQFF. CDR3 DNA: TGTGCCAGCAGCCCTATGCAGGGGAGCCATGAGCAGTTCTTC.

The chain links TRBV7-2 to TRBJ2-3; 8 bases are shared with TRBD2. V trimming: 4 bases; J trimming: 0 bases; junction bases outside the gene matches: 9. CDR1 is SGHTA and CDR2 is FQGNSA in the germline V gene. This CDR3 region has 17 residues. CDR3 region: CASSSHPGLGSTDTQYF. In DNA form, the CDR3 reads TGTGCCAGCAGCTCGCATCCGGGACTAGGGAGCACAGATACGCAGTATTTT.

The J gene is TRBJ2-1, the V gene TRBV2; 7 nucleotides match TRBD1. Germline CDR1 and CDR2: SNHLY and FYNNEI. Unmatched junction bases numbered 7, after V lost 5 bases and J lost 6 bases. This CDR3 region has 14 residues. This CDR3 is CASSRQGFGNEQFF. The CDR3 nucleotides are TGTGCCAGCAGTAGACAGGGATTTGGCAATGAGCAGTTCTTC.

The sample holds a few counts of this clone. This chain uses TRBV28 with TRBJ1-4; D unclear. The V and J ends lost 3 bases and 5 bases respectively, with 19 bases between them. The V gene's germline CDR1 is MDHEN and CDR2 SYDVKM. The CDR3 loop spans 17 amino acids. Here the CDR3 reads CASSFSVGGETNEKLFF. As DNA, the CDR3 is TGTGCCAGCAGTTTTAGTGTGGGTGGGGAGACCAATGAAAAACTGTTTTTT.

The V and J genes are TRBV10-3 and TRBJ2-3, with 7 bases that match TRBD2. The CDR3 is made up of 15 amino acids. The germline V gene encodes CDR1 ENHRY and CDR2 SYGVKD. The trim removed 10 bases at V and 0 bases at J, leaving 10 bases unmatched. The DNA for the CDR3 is TGTGCCACCACCCTGGGGGGGGAGAGCACAGATACGCAGTATTTT. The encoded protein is CATTLGGESTDTQYF.

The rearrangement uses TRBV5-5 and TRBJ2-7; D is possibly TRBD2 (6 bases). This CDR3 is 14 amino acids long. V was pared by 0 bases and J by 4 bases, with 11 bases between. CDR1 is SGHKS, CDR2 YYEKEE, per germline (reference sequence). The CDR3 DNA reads TGTGCCAGCAGCTTGGGAGCGGGCGGATACGAGCAGTACTTC. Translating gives CASSLGAGGYEQYF.

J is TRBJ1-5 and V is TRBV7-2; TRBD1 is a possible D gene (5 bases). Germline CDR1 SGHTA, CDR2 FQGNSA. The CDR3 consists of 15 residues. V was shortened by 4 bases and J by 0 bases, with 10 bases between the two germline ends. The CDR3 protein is CASSWGGYSNQPQHF. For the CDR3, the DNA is TGTGCCAGCAGCTGGGGGGGGTATAGCAATCAGCCCCAGCATTTT.

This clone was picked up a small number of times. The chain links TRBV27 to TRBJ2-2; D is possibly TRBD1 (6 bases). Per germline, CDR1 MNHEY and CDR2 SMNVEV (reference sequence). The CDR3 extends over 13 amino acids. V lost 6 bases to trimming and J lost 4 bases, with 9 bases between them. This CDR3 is CASRGTPTGELFF. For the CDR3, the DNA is TGTGCCAGCAGGGGGACACCCACCGGGGAGCTGTTTTTT.

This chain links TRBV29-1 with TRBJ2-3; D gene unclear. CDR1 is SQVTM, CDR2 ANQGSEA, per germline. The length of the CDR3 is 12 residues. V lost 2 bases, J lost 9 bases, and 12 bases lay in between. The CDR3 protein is CSVELAVSTQYF. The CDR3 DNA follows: TGCAGCGTTGAATTAGCCGTTAGCACGCAGTATTTT.

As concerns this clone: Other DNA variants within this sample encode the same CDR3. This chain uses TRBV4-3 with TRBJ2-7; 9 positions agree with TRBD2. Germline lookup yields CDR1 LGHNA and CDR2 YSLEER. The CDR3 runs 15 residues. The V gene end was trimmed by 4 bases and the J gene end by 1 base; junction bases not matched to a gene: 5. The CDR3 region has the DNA TGCGCCAGCAGCCCGGGGGCGGGGGGGTCCTACGAGCAGTACTTC. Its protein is CASSPGAGGSYEQYF.

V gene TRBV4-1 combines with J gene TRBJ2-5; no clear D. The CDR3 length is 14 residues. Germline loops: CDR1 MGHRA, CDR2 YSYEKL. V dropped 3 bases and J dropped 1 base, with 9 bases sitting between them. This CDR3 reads CASSQSGLQETQYF. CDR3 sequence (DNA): TGCGCCAGCAGCCAGTCGGGTCTCCAAGAGACCCAGTACTTC.

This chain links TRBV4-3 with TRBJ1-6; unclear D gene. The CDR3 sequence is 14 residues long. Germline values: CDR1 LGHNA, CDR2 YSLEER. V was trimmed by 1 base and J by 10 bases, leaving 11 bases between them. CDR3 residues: CASSQAALESPLHF. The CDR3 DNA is TGCGCCAGCAGCCAAGCTGCGTTGGAGTCACCCCTCCACTTT.